Below are 5 T cell receptor beta chains sequenced from a single sample in a study of shared clonotypes between healthy human individuals. Only in-frame clones appear in the TCRdb table, and some are missing; sequencing was by immunoSEQ multiplex PCR. The sample holds approximately 2.5 million clones, 90% to 95% seen once. Input material: naive CD4+ T cells sorted from blood. Regarding subset: CD45RA+ positively selected. The receptors shown here come from a young man in good health.

This rearrangement joins TRBV6-5 to TRBJ2-7; D unresolved. V shed 2 bases and J shed 3 bases, with 11 bases lying between them. This CDR3 region has 14 residues. Germline V gene lookup returns CDR1 MNHEY and CDR2 SVGAGI. CDR3 amino acids: CASSYMLTDYEQYF. The CDR3 DNA follows: TGTGCCAGCAGTTACATGCTTACAGACTACGAGCAGTACTTC.

V usage is TRBV7-2 and J usage is TRBJ2-5; D remains unclear. Trimming took off 4 bases at V and 11 bases at J, with 17 bases between the two ends. This CDR3 has 13 amino acids. Germline lookup yields CDR1 SGHTA and CDR2 FQGNSA. In nucleotides, the CDR3 is TGTGCCAGCAGCTCGATCGACGGCAATGAGCAGTACTTC. It encodes CASSSIDGNEQYF. The full variable domain, rest sourced from reference TRBV7-2 and TRBJ2-5, is GAGVSQSPSNKVTEKGKDVELRCDPISGHTALYWYRQSLGQGLEFLIYFQGNSAPDKSGLPSDRFSAERTGGSVSTLTIQRTQQEDSAVYLCASSSIDGNEQYFGPGTRLLVL.

The rearrangement joins TRBV5-1 to TRBJ2-5; D may match TRBD1 or TRBD2 (5 bases each). The germline V gene has CDR1 SGHRS and CDR2 YFSETQ. V was cut by 4 bases and J by 5 bases, with 12 bases left in between. The CDR3 is 13 residues long. The CDR3 region is CASSVFGGETQYF. CDR3 bases: TGCGCCAGCAGCGTTTTTGGGGGTGAGACCCAGTACTTC.

In the case of this clone: Other DNA sequences in this sample translate to the same CDR3. This chain uses TRBV5-5 with TRBJ1-5; weak D call: TRBD1 (5 bases). CDR3 length: 13 amino acids. Germline V CDR1 and CDR2: SGHKS, YYEKEE (reference sequence). V was shortened by 3 bases and J by 1 base, with 5 bases between the two germline ends. CDR3 region: CASSWDSNQPQHF. The DNA of the CDR3 is TGTGCCAGCAGCTGGGACAGCAATCAGCCCCAGCATTTT.

J is TRBJ2-6 and V is TRBV7-2; TRBD1 might be the D (6 bases). Trimming stripped 2 bases from V and 4 bases from J, with 9 bases between. CDR3 size: 15 residues. CDR1 and CDR2 from the germline V gene are SGHTA and FQGNSA. The DNA for the CDR3 is TGTGCCAGCAGCTTACAGGGGCACGGGGCCAACGTCCTGACTTTC. Encoded protein: CASSLQGHGANVLTF.